These 5 T cell receptor beta chains came from one sample sequenced in a study of T cell responses to AZD1222 COVID-19 vaccine. Profiled with immunoSEQ multiplex PCR; TCRdb holds only in-frame clones, not every one. The repertoire consists of 130,000 to 150,000 clones, with approximately 88% occurring once and the leading ten covering under 3.5%. The starting material was peripheral blood, obtained on day 0 of MenACWY control vaccination. All receptors come from an adult in good health.

CDR3 residues: CASSYWGFQPQHF. In DNA form, the CDR3 reads TGTGCCAGCAGTTACTGGGGGTTCCAGCCCCAGCATTTT. This chain links TRBV6-2 or TRBV6-3 with TRBJ1-5; D may be TRBD1 (5 bases). The V end was cut by 1 base, the J end by 7 bases, with 8 bases between. The CDR3 has 13 residues. Germline V gene sequence: CDR1 MNHEY, CDR2 SVGEGT.

The chain carries TRBV24-1 and TRBJ1-2; no clear D gene. V lost 4 bases and J lost 3, with 8 bases in between. This CDR3 has 13 amino acids. Germline assignment: CDR1 KGHDR and CDR2 SFDVKD. CDR3 region: CATSESQDYGYTF. CDR3 nucleotide sequence: TGTGCCACCAGTGAAAGTCAGGACTATGGCTACACCTTC.

The J gene is TRBJ1-1, the V gene TRBV4-1; D possibly corresponds to TRBD1 (6 bases). CDR3 length equals 15 residues. Trimming cost V 0 bases and J 2 bases, with 10 bases left between them. Germline assignment: CDR1 MGHRA and CDR2 YSYEKL. DNA for the CDR3: TGCGCCAGCAGCCAAGAAGGCAGGGGCAACACTGAAGCTTTCTTT. It yields the protein CASSQEGRGNTEAFF.

The chain has TRBV15 and TRBJ2-7, with D hard to call. From germline, CDR1 is LNHNV and CDR2 YYDKDF (reference sequence). The germline V and J ends were trimmed by 1 base and 0 bases, with 13 bases remaining between them. The CDR3 spans 16 residues. CDR3 loop: CATSRGLNGYSYEQYF. CDR3 DNA sequence: TGTGCCACCAGCAGAGGCCTGAACGGTTACTCCTACGAGCAGTACTTC.

The CDR3 region has the DNA TGCGCCAGCAGCCGAACGACGGCAGGGGGCACTGAAGCTTTCTTT. Its protein product is CASSRTTAGGTEAFF. The chain employs TRBV5-1 and TRBJ1-1; 7 bases map to TRBD1. CDR1 is SGHRS and CDR2 is YFSETQ in the germline V gene. This CDR3 has 15 amino acids. V shed 4 bases and J 4 bases; nucleotides not matched to a gene: 10.